The source of this T cell receptor beta chain is a study of blood T cell repertoires in COVID-19. As for the study in general: Sample material is recorded as cDNA or gDNA derived from T cells, B-cell-depleted T cells, or PBMCs.

Authors' analysis steps: It was from reference gene primer amplification that nucleated cell counts were estimated. Repertoires were generated with immunoSEQ multiplex PCR, while TCRdb's copy carries only in-frame clones and drops some. The V and J calls and the clone size are those of that table, but D and trimming were determined from the DNA. The table records some 240,000 clones, 65% to 90% of them present only once. Trimming stripped 6 bases from V and 5 bases from J, with 13 bases between. The CDR3 is 13 residues long. While infection was still active, Seattle patients were enrolled and then followed longitudinally.

The sequence derives from a woman aged 70-85 years with COVID-19, enrolled during active disease. This rearrangement joins TRBV12-3 or TRBV12-4 to TRBJ2-5, with D maybe TRBD1 (5 bases). Material for sequencing was peripheral blood. CDR3 DNA: TGTGCCAGCAGAAAGACAGCTACGGAGACCCAGTACTTC. Protein: CASRKTATETQYF.